The rows below give T cell receptor beta chains drawn from one sample of a study of T cell changes during pregnancy in multiple sclerosis. Sequencing was performed with immunoSEQ multiplex PCR; in TCRdb, only in-frame clones are kept and a portion is missing. The repertoire holds 75,000 to 100,000 clones, with about nine tenths as singletons. Sequences were derived from peripheral blood, sampled in the second trimester of pregnancy. Receptor source: a female donor in good health, enrolled as a control in a pregnancy study. Each CDR3 is given with its conserved first and last residue. D genes are given only for firm matches. The size field is filled for only some rows; it gives once, few, many or a size class.

d_call,v_call,j_call,clone_size,cdr3_aa,cdr3_nt
NA,TRBV5-1,TRBJ2-5,NA,CASSLPKGRETQYF,TGCGCCAGCAGCTTGCCCAAGGGGCGAGAGACCCAGTACTTC
NA,TRBV6-5,TRBJ1-5,NA,CASSYSGVGNQPQHF,TGTGCCAGCAGTTACTCAGGGGTTGGCAATCAGCCCCAGCATTTT
NA,TRBV7-2,TRBJ1-5,NA,CASSNSSQPQHF,TGTGCCAGCAGCAATAGCAGTCAGCCCCAGCATTTT
TRBD1,TRBV4-2,TRBJ1-4,NA,CASSRRGYAGTGMSANEKLFF,TGTGCCAGCAGCCGCCGAGGCTATGCCGGGACAGGGATGTCGGCTAATGAAAAACTGTTTTTT
NA,TRBV5-6,TRBJ1-6,NA,CASSFLRVGSPLHF,TGTGCCAGCAGCTTCCTCAGGGTAGGTTCACCCCTCCACTTT
NA,TRBV7-9,TRBJ2-1,NA,CASRILNNEQFF,TGTGCCAGCAGAATACTGAACAATGAGCAGTTCTTC
TRBD2,TRBV5-4,TRBJ2-5,once,CASSLPGGTQYF,TGTGCCAGCAGCTTGCCGGGAGGGACCCAGTACTTC
TRBD1,TRBV28,TRBJ2-7,NA,CASSLPGQETTYEQYF,TGTGCCAGCAGTTTGCCGGGACAGGAGACCACCTACGAGCAGTACTTC
TRBD2,TRBV4-1,TRBJ2-1,once,CASSQDGGSGTYNEQFF,TGCGCCAGCAGCCAAGATGGTGGTAGCGGGACCTACAATGAGCAGTTCTTC
NA,TRBV6-1,TRBJ2-3,NA,CARGGPGDTDTQYF,TGTGCCAGGGGGGGGCCAGGGGACACAGATACGCAGTATTTT
TRBD1,TRBV7-2,TRBJ2-5,NA,CASSVDRGETQYF,TGTGCCAGCAGCGTAGACAGGGGAGAGACCCAGTACTTC
NA,TRBV5-1,TRBJ1-1,NA,CASSAGVGTEAFF,TGCGCCAGCAGCGCAGGGGTGGGCACTGAAGCTTTCTTT
TRBD1,TRBV4-1,TRBJ1-6,NA,CASSQGQLSSYNSPLHF,TGCGCCAGCAGCCAGGGACAGCTAAGCTCCTATAATTCACCCCTCCACTTT
NA,TRBV6-1,TRBJ1-5,NA,CASSEAAEQPQHF,TGTGCCAGCAGTGAAGCAGCCGAACAGCCCCAGCATTTT
NA,TRBV6-5,TRBJ1-1,NA,CASSPTASGATEAFF,TGTGCCAGCAGTCCAACGGCTAGCGGGGCGACTGAAGCTTTCTTT
NA,TRBV5-1,TRBJ1-1,NA,CASSPGDEAFF,TGCGCCAGCAGCCCGGGAGACGAAGCTTTCTTT
TRBD1,TRBV6-7,TRBJ1-2,NA,CASSYSETGGQDYGYTF,TGTGCCAGCAGTTACTCAGAAACAGGGGGTCAGGACTATGGCTACACCTTC
TRBD1,TRBV27,TRBJ2-7,NA,CASSFGWTGTGPYEQYF,TGTGCCAGCAGCTTCGGGTGGACCGGGACAGGGCCCTACGAGCAGTACTTC
NA,TRBV14,TRBJ2-7,NA,CASSQEGGPPYEQYF,TGTGCCAGCAGCCAAGAGGGGGGACCCCCCTACGAGCAGTACTTC
TRBD1,TRBV5-1,TRBJ1-5,once,CASSLLPGQDNQPQHF,TGCGCCAGCAGCTTGTTACCGGGACAGGATAATCAGCCCCAGCATTTT
NA,TRBV5-1,TRBJ2-7,NA,CASSFQTGDEQYF,TGCGCCAGCAGCTTCCAGACCGGGGACGAGCAGTACTTC
TRBD1,TRBV7-8,TRBJ2-1,once,CASSLEGQGLNEQFF,TGTGCCAGCAGCTTAGAGGGACAGGGCCTCAATGAGCAGTTCTTC
TRBD2,TRBV13,TRBJ2-1,NA,CASSLVAGDEQFF,TGTGCCAGCAGCTTAGTGGCGGGGGATGAGCAGTTCTTC
TRBD1,TRBV18,TRBJ1-2,NA,CASSPYGQAGIYGYTF,TGTGCCAGCTCACCATACGGACAGGCAGGAATCTATGGCTACACCTTC
NA,TRBV13,TRBJ2-5,NA,CASSLRSGGEETQYF,TGTGCCAGCAGCTTACGATCCGGCGGCGAAGAGACCCAGTACTTC
NA,TRBV6-1,TRBJ1-2,NA,CASSEGWELYYGYTF,TGTGCCAGCAGTGAAGGATGGGAGCTATACTATGGCTACACCTTC
NA,TRBV28,TRBJ2-1,NA,CASTPSGYNEQFF,TGTGCCAGCACCCCTTCGGGTTACAATGAGCAGTTCTTC
TRBD1,TRBV9,TRBJ1-4,NA,CASSARGLTTNEKLFF,TGTGCCAGCAGCGCGAGGGGGCTTACAACTAATGAAAAACTGTTTTTT
TRBD2,TRBV4-1,TRBJ2-5,NA,CASSQDRGGRGQETQYF,TGCGCCAGCAGCCAAGACCGTGGCGGGAGGGGGCAAGAGACCCAGTACTTC
TRBD1,TRBV5-1,TRBJ2-3,once,CASSTLGRTGTDTQYF,TGCGCCAGCAGCACCCTAGGGAGGACAGGGACAGATACGCAGTATTTT
NA,TRBV18,TRBJ2-3,NA,CASSPLSQGSDTQYF,TGTGCCAGCTCACCACTCTCTCAGGGTTCAGATACGCAGTATTTT
NA,TRBV7-9,TRBJ1-1,NA,CASSPPPPRSTEAFF,TGTGCCAGCAGCCCCCCCCCGCCTCGGTCCACTGAAGCTTTCTTT
TRBD2,TRBV4-2,TRBJ2-3,NA,CASSSRAVAGVDTQYF,TGTGCCAGCAGCTCAAGGGCGGTAGCGGGGGTGGATACGCAGTATTTT
TRBD1,TRBV10-1,TRBJ2-7,NA,CASSEYGGQGSYEQYF,TGCGCCAGCAGTGAGTACGGGGGACAGGGATCCTACGAGCAGTACTTC
NA,TRBV27,TRBJ1-1,NA,CASSLRGTNTEAFF,TGTGCCAGCAGTTTGCGGGGAACCAACACTGAAGCTTTCTTT
NA,TRBV19,TRBJ1-2,NA,CASSTQVGYGYTF,TGTGCCAGTAGTACCCAGGTTGGGTACGGCTACACCTTC
TRBD2,TRBV27,TRBJ2-7,NA,CASSRTSGGAYEQYF,TGTGCCAGCAGTCGCACTAGCGGGGGGGCCTACGAGCAGTACTTC
NA,TRBV7-6,TRBJ1-3,NA,CASSPGPSSGNTIYF,TGTGCCAGCAGCCCGGGTCCGAGCTCTGGAAACACCATATATTTT
TRBD1,TRBV12-5,TRBJ2-2,NA,CASGLVPGQGGAGELFF,TGTGCTAGTGGTTTGGTACCGGGACAGGGGGGTGCCGGGGAGCTGTTTTTT